A single sample gave rise to the 20 T cell receptor beta chains below, sequenced in a study of blood T cell repertoires in COVID-19. Produced via immunoSEQ multiplex PCR; TCRdb's table is partial and in-frame only. This sample carries 100,000 or so clones, 70% to 80% of them seen once, and the ten largest clones take 20% to 25%. The sequencing sample was made of peripheral blood. Every receptor here comes from a man between 65 and 85 years old with active or convalescent COVID-19.

This clone was observed a few times. J is TRBJ2-2 and V is TRBV6-6, with 7 bases fitting TRBD1. The length of the CDR3 is 12 residues. Germline CDR1 is MNHNY and CDR2 is SVGAGI (reference sequence). V lost 11 bases, J lost 7 bases, and 7 bases stayed unmatched. CDR3 sequence reads: CACLQGDGELFF. CDR3 nucleotides: TGTGCCTGCCTCCAGGGGGACGGGGAGCTGTTTTTT.

The V and J genes are TRBV7-3 and TRBJ2-2; 8 nucleotides agree with TRBD1. The length of the CDR3 is 17 residues. The junction had 14 bases not matched to a gene; V was cut back by 5 bases and J by 6 bases. From germline, CDR1 is SGHTA and CDR2 FQGTGA. The CDR3 sequence is CASSRNRGKSDAGELFF. DNA of the CDR3: TGTGCCAGCAGCCGGAACAGGGGGAAGTCAGATGCCGGGGAGCTGTTTTTT.

V usage is TRBV2 and J usage is TRBJ2-1; a weak D match, TRBD2 (6 bases). V shed 7 bases and J shed 5 bases, with 12 bases lying between them. The CDR3 runs to 13 residues. The germline V gene has CDR1 SNHLY and CDR2 FYNNEI. The DNA of the CDR3 is TGTGCCAGCAAGAGGGGAGGACACAATGAGCAGTTCTTC. Translating it yields CASKRGGHNEQFF.

V is TRBV4-1 and J is TRBJ1-5; 8 bases are shared with TRBD1. This CDR3 contains 14 residues. CDR1 and CDR2 (germline): MGHRA, YSYEKL. Germline trimming cut 7 bases from V and 3 bases from J; bases unmatched to any gene: 5. The CDR3 DNA is TGCGCCAGCACCCTGGACAGGGACAATCAGCCCCAGCATTTT. It specifies CASTLDRDNQPQHF.

The chain combines TRBV6-5 with TRBJ2-2; D is perhaps TRBD2 (6 bases). V was trimmed by 3 bases and J by 5 bases, leaving 13 bases between them. The germline V gene encodes CDR1 MNHEY and CDR2 SVGAGI. This CDR3 is 15 amino acids long. The CDR3 reads CASSYIGGSTGELFF. In nucleotides, the CDR3 is TGTGCCAGCAGTTATATTGGGGGGTCGACCGGGGAGCTGTTTTTT.

The sample holds one count of this clone. The chain carries TRBV28 and TRBJ2-1; maybe TRBD2 (6 bases). Germline V lookup: CDR1 MDHEN, CDR2 SYDVKM. Trimming cost V 5 bases and J 3 bases, with 11 bases left between them. The CDR3 length is 14 residues. CDR3 amino acids: CASSIPGLYNEQFF. In DNA, the CDR3 is TGTGCCAGCAGTATCCCGGGACTCTACAATGAGCAGTTCTTC.

Judged by abundance, this clone is medium-sized. Other DNA variants within this sample encode the same CDR3. The DNA for the CDR3 is TGCGCCAGCAGCCCCGGACAGGAGGGGACAGATACGCAGTATTTT. It codes for CASSPGQEGTDTQYF. This chain connects TRBV5-1 to TRBJ2-3, with D possibly TRBD1 on 7 matching bases. This CDR3 region has 15 residues. Trimming removed 4 bases at V and 3 bases at J, with 15 bases between. Germline V CDR1 and CDR2: SGHRS, YFSETQ.

The V call is TRBV11-2, the J call TRBJ2-1; 7 bases align to TRBD2. In germline, CDR1 is SGHAT, CDR2 FQNNGV. CDR3 length: 14 residues. V trimming: 5 bases; J trimming: 8 bases; junction bases outside the gene matches: 9. The CDR3 nucleotides read TGTGCCAGCAGCACCTCCGGACTAGATGATGAGCAGTTCTTC. Translated, it gives CASSTSGLDDEQFF.

The chain recombines TRBV19 with TRBJ2-2, with 8 nucleotides matching TRBD2. In germline, CDR1 is LNHDA, CDR2 SQIVND (reference sequence). V trimming: 7 bases; J trimming: 3 bases; junction bases outside the gene matches: 1. The CDR3 loop spans 13 amino acids. This CDR3 reads CASTGGYTGELFF. DNA for the CDR3: TGTGCCAGTACGGGGGGGTACACCGGGGAGCTGTTTTTT.

The rearrangement uses TRBV5-1 and TRBJ2-5; TRBD2 matches 10 bases. V trimming: 1 base; J trimming: 2 bases; junction bases outside the gene matches: 14. Germline-derived CDR1 and CDR2 are SGHRS and YFSETQ. CDR3 length: 19 residues. CDR3 protein: CASSLSRPQLAGPQETQYF. As DNA, the CDR3 is TGCGCCAGCAGCTTGTCGCGACCCCAACTAGCGGGGCCACAAGAGACCCAGTACTTC.

The chain recombines TRBV7-9 with TRBJ1-3; 7 bases match TRBD1. Germline V lookup: CDR1 SEHNR, CDR2 FQNEAQ (reference sequence). This CDR3 is built from 18 residues. V lost 4 bases and J lost 5; bases outside the gene matches: 17. This chain's CDR3 is CASSSQHTSGGWRNTIYF. The DNA of the CDR3 is TGTGCCAGCAGCTCACAACATACCTCAGGGGGTTGGCGAAACACCATATATTTT.

This chain connects TRBV6-4 to TRBJ1-6; no clear D gene. The V end lost 10 bases, the J end lost 8 bases, and 18 bases lay between the germline ends. The CDR3 length is 14 residues. The germline V gene encodes CDR1 MRHNA and CDR2 SNTAGT. The CDR3: CATSEGAVDSPLHF. In DNA form, the CDR3 reads TGTGCCACGTCAGAGGGAGCTGTAGATTCACCCCTCCACTTT.

This clone was detected a few times. The chain carries TRBV11-2 and TRBJ1-2, with TRBD1 matching 8 bases. This CDR3 region has 13 residues. The J segment lost 11 bases and the V segment lost 5 bases, leaving 10 bases of the junction unmatched. The germline V gene encodes CDR1 SGHAT and CDR2 FQNNGV. The CDR3 protein is CASSQDRVHTYTF. Here the CDR3 DNA reads TGTGCCAGCAGCCAGGACAGGGTTCACACTTACACCTTC.

This chain joins TRBV2 and TRBJ1-1; D unclear. The V and J ends lost 6 bases and 7 bases respectively, with 12 bases between them. The CDR3 runs to 12 residues. Germline loops: CDR1 SNHLY, CDR2 FYNNEI. The CDR3 DNA sequence: TGTGCCAGCAGCTTGGAGGCAGATGAAGCTTTCTTT. Protein product: CASSLEADEAFF. The whole variable domain, remainder taken from reference TRBV2 and TRBJ1-1, is EPEVTQTPSHQVTQMGQEVILRCVPISNHLYFYWYRQILGQKVEFLVSFYNNEISEKSEIFDDQFSVERPDGSNFTLKIRSTKLEDSAMYFCASSLEADEAFFGQGTRLTVV.

J is TRBJ1-1 and V is TRBV5-1; D unresolved. The length of the CDR3 is 15 residues. The germline V gene encodes CDR1 SGHRS and CDR2 YFSETQ. Deletions cut 4 bases from V and 1 base from J, with 14 bases between. The CDR3 protein is CASSGVAGSNTEAFF. The CDR3 coding sequence is TGCGCCAGCAGCGGGGTGGCGGGGTCGAACACTGAAGCTTTCTTT.

This rearrangement joins TRBV24-1 to TRBJ2-3; D unclear. The CDR3 runs to 15 residues. Per the germline V gene, CDR1 is KGHDR and CDR2 is SFDVKD. V was shortened by 4 bases and J by 1 base, with 11 bases between the two germline ends. The CDR3 sequence is CATSDPTSRTDTQYF. CDR3 nucleotides: TGTGCCACCAGTGACCCGACTTCCCGCACAGATACGCAGTATTTT.

The rearrangement joins TRBV5-1 to TRBJ2-3; D remains unclear. Trimming removed 3 bases from V and 2 bases from J, with 7 bases in between. CDR3 size: 13 residues. CDR1 SGHRS and CDR2 YFSETQ come from the germline V gene. CDR3 nucleotide sequence: TGCGCCAGCAGCTCCTACTACACAGATACGCAGTATTTT. It codes for CASSSYYTDTQYF.

The CDR3 DNA reads as TGTGCCAGCAGCTTCCGGGGACAGTCCTACGAGCAGTACTTC. Translated, it gives CASSFRGQSYEQYF. The chain links TRBV7-9 to TRBJ2-7; TRBD1 aligns across 7 bases. The CDR3 spans 14 residues. The V gene's germline CDR1 is SEHNR and CDR2 FQNEAQ (reference sequence). V lost 3 bases, J lost 1 base, and 3 bases stayed unmatched.

The chain links TRBV9 to TRBJ2-3; TRBD1 is a possible D gene (5 bases). CDR3 length equals 15 residues. Per germline, CDR1 SGDLS and CDR2 YYNGEE. Deletions cut 2 bases from V and 0 bases from J, with 10 bases between. The CDR3 region has the DNA TGTGCCAGCAGCGTTGGGGCCCCTAGCACAGATACGCAGTATTTT. Its translation is CASSVGAPSTDTQYF.

This chain uses TRBV27 with TRBJ2-1; 9 bases agree with TRBD2. The CDR3 sequence is 16 residues long. Trimming at V came to 6 bases and at J to 5 bases, leaving 11 bases not matched to a gene. CDR1 and CDR2 from the germline V gene are MNHEY and SMNVEV (reference sequence). The CDR3 loop reads CASSIGLANNHNEQFF. CDR3 bases: TGTGCCAGCAGCATCGGACTAGCGAATAACCACAATGAGCAGTTCTTC.